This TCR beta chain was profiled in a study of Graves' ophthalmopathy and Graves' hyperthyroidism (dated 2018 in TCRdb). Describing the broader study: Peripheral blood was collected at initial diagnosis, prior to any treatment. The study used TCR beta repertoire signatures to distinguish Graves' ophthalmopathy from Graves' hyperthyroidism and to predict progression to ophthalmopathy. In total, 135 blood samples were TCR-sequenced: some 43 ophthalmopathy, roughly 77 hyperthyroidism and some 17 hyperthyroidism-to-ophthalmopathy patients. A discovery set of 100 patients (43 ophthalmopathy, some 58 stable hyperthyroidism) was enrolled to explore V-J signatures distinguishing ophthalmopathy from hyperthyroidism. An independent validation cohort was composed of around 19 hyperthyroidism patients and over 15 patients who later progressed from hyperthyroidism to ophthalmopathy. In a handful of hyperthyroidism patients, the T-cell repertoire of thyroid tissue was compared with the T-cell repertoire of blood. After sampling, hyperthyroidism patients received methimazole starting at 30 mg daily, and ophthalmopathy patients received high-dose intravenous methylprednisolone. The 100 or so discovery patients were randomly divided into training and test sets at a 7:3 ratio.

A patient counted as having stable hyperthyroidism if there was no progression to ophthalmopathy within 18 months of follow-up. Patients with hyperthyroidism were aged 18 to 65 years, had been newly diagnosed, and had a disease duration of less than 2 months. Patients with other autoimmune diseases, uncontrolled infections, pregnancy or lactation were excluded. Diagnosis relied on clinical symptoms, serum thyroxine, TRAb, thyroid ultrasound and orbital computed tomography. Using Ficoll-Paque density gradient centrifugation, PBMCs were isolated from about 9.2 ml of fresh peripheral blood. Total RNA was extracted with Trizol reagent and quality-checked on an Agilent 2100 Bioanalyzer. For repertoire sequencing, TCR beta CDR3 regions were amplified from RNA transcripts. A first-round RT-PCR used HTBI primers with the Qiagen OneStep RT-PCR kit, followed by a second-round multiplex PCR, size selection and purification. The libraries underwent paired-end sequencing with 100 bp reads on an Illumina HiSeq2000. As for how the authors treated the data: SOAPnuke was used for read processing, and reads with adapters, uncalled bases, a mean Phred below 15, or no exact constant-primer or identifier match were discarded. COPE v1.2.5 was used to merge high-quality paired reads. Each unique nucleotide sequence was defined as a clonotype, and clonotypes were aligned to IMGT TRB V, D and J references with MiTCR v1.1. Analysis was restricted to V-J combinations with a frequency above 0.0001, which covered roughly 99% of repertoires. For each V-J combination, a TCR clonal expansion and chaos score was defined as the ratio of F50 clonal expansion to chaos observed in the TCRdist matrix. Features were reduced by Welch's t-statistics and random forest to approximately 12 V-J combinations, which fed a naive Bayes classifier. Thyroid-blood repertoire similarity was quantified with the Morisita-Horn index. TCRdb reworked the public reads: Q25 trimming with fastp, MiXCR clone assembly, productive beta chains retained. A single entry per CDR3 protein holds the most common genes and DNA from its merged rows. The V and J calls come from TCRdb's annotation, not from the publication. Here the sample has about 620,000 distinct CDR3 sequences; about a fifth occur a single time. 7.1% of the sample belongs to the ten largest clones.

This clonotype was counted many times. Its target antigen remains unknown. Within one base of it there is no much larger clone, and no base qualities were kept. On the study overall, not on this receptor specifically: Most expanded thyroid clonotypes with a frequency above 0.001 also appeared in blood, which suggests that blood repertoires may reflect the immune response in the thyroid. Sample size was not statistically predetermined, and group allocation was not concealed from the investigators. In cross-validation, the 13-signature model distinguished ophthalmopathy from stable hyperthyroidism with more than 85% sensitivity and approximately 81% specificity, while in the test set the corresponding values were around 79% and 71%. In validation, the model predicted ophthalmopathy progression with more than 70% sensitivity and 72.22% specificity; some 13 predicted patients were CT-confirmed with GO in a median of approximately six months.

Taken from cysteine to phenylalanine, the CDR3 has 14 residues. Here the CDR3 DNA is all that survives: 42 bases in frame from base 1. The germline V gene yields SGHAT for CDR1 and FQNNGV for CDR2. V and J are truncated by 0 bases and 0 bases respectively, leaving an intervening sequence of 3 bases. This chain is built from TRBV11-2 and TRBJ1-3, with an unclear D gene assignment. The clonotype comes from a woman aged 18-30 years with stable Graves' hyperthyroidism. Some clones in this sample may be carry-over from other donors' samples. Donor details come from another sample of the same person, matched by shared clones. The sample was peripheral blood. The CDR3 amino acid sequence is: CASSLELSGNTIYF. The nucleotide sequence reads TGTGCCAGCAGCTTAGAGCTCTCTGGAAACACCATATATTTT.